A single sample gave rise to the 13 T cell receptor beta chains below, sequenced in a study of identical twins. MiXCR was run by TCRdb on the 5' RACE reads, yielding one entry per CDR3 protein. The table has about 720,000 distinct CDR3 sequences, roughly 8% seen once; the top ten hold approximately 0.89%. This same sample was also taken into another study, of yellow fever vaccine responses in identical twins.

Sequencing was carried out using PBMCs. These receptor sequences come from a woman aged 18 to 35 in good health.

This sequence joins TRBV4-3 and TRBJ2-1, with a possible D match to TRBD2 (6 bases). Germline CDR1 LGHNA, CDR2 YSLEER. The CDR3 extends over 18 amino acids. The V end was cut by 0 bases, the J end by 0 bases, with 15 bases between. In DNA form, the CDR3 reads TGCGCCAGCAGCCAAGACGCCGGGGGTGGGAGCTCCTACAATGAGCAGTTCTTC. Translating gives CASSQDAGGGSSYNEQFF.

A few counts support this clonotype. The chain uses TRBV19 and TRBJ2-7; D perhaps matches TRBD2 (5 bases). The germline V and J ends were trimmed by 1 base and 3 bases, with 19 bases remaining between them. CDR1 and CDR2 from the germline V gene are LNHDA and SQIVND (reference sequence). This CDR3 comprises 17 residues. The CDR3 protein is CASSIGLFRGTYYEQYF. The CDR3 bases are TGTGCCAGTAGTATAGGCCTTTTTCGGGGAACATACTACGAGCAGTACTTC.

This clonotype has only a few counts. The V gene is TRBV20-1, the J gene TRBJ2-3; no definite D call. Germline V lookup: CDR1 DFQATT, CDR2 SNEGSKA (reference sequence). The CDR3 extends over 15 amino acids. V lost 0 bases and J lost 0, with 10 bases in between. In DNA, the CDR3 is TGCAGTGCTAGAGATTTGTGGGCGAGCACAGATACGCAGTATTTT. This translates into CSARDLWASTDTQYF.

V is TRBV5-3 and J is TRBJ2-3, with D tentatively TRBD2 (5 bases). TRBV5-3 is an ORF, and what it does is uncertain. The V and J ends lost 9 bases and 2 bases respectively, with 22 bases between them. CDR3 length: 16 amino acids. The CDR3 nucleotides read TGTGCCATGAGCTCCTGGAGGCTAGTCTCCACAGATACGCAGTATTTT. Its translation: CAMSSWRLVSTDTQYF.

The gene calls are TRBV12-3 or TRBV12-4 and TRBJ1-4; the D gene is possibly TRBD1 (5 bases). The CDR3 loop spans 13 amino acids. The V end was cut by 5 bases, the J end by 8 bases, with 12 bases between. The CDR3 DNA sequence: TGTGCCAGCAGTCTGAAAGGGGCCGAAAAACTGTTTTTT. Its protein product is CASSLKGAEKLFF.

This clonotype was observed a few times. DNA of the CDR3: TGTGCCAGCAGTCCAGGGGGCATTTCAGATACGCAGTATTTT. It translates to CASSPGGISDTQYF. The V gene is TRBV2, the J gene TRBJ2-3; 8 bases align to TRBD1. J gave up 4 bases and V 5 bases, and 5 bases lay outside the gene matches. The CDR3 has 14 residues. Germline V gene lookup returns CDR1 SNHLY and CDR2 FYNNEI.

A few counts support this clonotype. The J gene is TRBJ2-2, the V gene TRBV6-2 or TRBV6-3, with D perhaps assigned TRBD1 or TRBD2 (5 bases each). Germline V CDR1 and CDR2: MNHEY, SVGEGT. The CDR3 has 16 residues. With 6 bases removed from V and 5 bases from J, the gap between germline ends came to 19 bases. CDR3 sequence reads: CASSREGHSSTGELFF. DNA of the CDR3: TGTGCCAGCAGCCGCGAGGGGCATAGCTCTACCGGGGAGCTGTTTTTT.

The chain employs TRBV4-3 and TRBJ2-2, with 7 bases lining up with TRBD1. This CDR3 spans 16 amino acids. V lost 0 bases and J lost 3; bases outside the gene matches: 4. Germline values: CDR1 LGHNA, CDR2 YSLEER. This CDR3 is CASSQDWTGYTGELFF. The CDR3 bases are TGCGCCAGCAGCCAAGACTGGACAGGCTACACCGGGGAGCTGTTTTTT.

The CDR3 loop is CASSHGATQYF. In DNA, the CDR3 is TGCGCCAGCAGCCACGGAGCTACGCAGTATTTT. This chain links TRBV4-1 with TRBJ2-3; no firm D call. The V and J ends lost 3 bases and 8 bases respectively, with 6 bases between them. The CDR3 has 11 amino acids. Germline V gives CDR1 MGHRA, CDR2 YSYEKL.

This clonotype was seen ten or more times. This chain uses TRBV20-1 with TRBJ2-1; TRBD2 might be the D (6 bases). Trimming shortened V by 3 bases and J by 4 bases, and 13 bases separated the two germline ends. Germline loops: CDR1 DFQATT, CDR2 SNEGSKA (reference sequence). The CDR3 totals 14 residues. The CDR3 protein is CSARKSGLYNEQFF. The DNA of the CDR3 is TGCAGTGCTAGGAAAAGCGGGCTGTACAATGAGCAGTTCTTC.

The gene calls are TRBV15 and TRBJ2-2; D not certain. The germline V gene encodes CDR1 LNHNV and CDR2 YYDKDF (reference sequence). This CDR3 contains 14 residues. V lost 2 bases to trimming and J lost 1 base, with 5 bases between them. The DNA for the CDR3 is TGTGCCACCAGCAGAAACAGGAACACCGGGGAGCTGTTTTTT. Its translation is CATSRNRNTGELFF.

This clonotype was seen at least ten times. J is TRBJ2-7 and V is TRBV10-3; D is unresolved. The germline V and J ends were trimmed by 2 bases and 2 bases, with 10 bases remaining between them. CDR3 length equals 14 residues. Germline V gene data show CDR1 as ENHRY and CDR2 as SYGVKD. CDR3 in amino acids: CAISEHLRPYEQYF. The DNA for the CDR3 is TGTGCCATCAGTGAGCATCTACGCCCCTACGAGCAGTACTTC.

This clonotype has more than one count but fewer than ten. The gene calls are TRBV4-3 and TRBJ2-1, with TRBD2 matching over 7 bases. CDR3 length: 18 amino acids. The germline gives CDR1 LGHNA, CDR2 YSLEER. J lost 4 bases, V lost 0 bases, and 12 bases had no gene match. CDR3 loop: CASSQDRTGGTTYNEQFF. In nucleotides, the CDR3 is TGCGCCAGCAGCCAAGATAGGACGGGCGGGACTACTTACAATGAGCAGTTCTTC.